This TCR beta chain was recorded in a study of beta chain features in type 1 diabetes. Reverse transcription of all isolated RNA meant that expressed TCRB transcripts were sequenced. Clones were sequenced by immunoSEQ multiplex PCR, and TCRdb holds only the in-frame ones, with some missing. The data hold around 44,000 clones, with around 50% observed a single time. Material: Tregs from blood. This TCR derives from a woman aged 18 to 35 in good health.

DNA of the CDR3: TGTGCCAGCAGCACCCCGGACAGGCGGGGAGAGCAGTACTTC. This codes for CASSTPDRRGEQYF. The chain employs TRBV7-6 and TRBJ2-7; D possibly corresponds to TRBD1 (7 bases). The CDR3 loop spans 14 amino acids. The germline V gene has CDR1 SGHVS and CDR2 FNYEAQ. V lost 5 bases, J lost 7 bases, and 18 bases lay in between.